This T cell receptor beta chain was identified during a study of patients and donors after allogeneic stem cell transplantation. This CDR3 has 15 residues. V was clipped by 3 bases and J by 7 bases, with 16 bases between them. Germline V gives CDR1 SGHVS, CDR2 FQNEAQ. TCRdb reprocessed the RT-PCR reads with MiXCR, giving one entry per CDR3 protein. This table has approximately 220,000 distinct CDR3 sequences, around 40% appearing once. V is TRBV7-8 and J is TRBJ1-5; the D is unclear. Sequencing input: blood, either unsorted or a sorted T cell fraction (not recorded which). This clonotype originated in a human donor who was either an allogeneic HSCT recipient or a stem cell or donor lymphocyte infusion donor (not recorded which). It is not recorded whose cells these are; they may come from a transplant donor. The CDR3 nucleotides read TGTGCCAGCAGCTTGGGATTCTCCGCCGGGCAGCCCCAGCATTTT. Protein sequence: CASSLGFSAGQPQHF.